The sample holds a few counts of the clone carrying this T cell receptor (beta chain). CDR3 length: 14 residues. Looked up from germline, CDR1 is SEHNR and CDR2 is FQNEAQ (reference sequence). Trimming removed 4 bases from V and 3 bases from J, with 13 bases in between. Unique molecular identifiers featured in how the TCRbeta library was prepared. From the PCR reads, TCRdb called clonotypes with MiXCR, one entry per CDR3 protein. Of roughly 500,000 distinct CDR3 sequences listed, approximately 32% are singletons. The record originates from a study of T-cell reconstitution after alpha-beta-depleted transplantation in children.

Sample: PBMCs from the stem cell graft donor, taken from the stem cell graft. J is TRBJ2-7 and V is TRBV7-9; D is perhaps TRBD2 (5 bases). The sequence came from a human donor who donated a stem cell graft to a child with aplastic anemia. The CDR3 DNA follows: TGTGCCAGCAGCTCAATCGAAGCGGTCTACGAGCAGTACGTC. Translation gives CASSSIEAVYEQYV.